Following are 21 T cell receptor beta chains from one sample sequenced in a study of blood T cell repertoires in COVID-19. TCRdb's table, derived via immunoSEQ multiplex PCR, lists solely in-frame clones and lacks some. The sample gives about 210,000 clones, roughly 88% of which show up once; roughly 2.3% is in the top ten. Specimen: PBMCs or T cells enriched from blood (not recorded which). Every receptor here comes from a middle-aged woman with acute COVID-19.

This sequence joins TRBV9 and TRBJ1-4; 8 nucleotides line up with TRBD1. J was trimmed by 6 bases and V by 4 bases; bases with no gene match: 5. Germline CDR1 and CDR2: SGDLS and YYNGEE. The CDR3 totals 14 residues. CDR3 loop: CASSQTGDHEKLFF. CDR3 nucleotide sequence: TGTGCCAGCAGCCAGACAGGGGATCATGAAAAACTGTTTTTT.

This clone was observed a handful of times. V and J are TRBV7-2 and TRBJ2-5; 16 nucleotides line up with TRBD2. Losses at the gene ends were 5 bases for V and 5 bases for J; bases not matched to a gene: 8. The CDR3 is 17 residues long. CDR1 and CDR2 (germline): SGHTA, FQGNSA. The CDR3 DNA reads as TGTGCCAGCAGCCGCGGGACTAGCGGGAGGGCCGATGAGACCCAGTACTTC. Translated, it gives CASSRGTSGRADETQYF.

This clone came up once. The chain combines TRBV6-5 with TRBJ1-5; D is uncertain. V was cut by 6 bases and J by 1 base, with 7 bases left in between. Germline CDR1 reads MNHEY; CDR2 reads SVGAGI. This CDR3 has 13 amino acids. The DNA of the CDR3 is TGTGCCAGCAGCCTAGACAGCAATCAGCCCCAGCATTTT. Translating gives CASSLDSNQPQHF.

V usage is TRBV5-5 and J usage is TRBJ1-1; D gene uncertain. The germline CDR1 and CDR2 sequences are SGHKS and YYEKEE (reference sequence). The CDR3 is made up of 13 amino acids. V lost 0 bases to trimming and J lost 3 bases, with 6 bases between them. CDR3 nucleotide sequence: TGTGCCAGCAGCTTGGTATCTTACACTGAAGCTTTCTTT. This codes for CASSLVSYTEAFF. The full variable domain, with the rest looked up from reference TRBV5-5 and TRBJ1-1, is DAGVTQSPTHLIKTRGQQVTLRCSPISGHKSVSWYQQVLGQGPQFIFQYYEKEERGRGNFPDRFSARQFPNYSSELNVNALLLGDSALYLCASSLVSYTEAFFGQGTRLTVV.

The chain links TRBV6-5 to TRBJ2-2, with 7 bases lining up with TRBD2. In germline, CDR1 is MNHEY, CDR2 SVGAGI. Trimming at V came to 6 bases and at J to 5 bases, leaving 3 bases not matched to a gene. This CDR3 has 13 amino acids. The CDR3 DNA follows: TGTGCCAGCAGGAACGGGGGGACCGGGGAGCTGTTTTTT. It yields the protein CASRNGGTGELFF.

V is TRBV19 and J is TRBJ2-5; perhaps TRBD2 as D (7 bases). The V and J ends lost 7 bases and 3 bases respectively, with 15 bases between them. The germline CDR1 and CDR2 sequences are LNHDA and SQIVND (reference sequence). CDR3 size: 14 residues. This chain's CDR3 is CASTRGGLEETQYF. Here the CDR3 DNA reads TGTGCCAGTACAAGGGGGGGGCTAGAAGAGACCCAGTACTTC.

CDR3 DNA: TGCAGCGTTCTGGGACAGGAGAGCTCCTACAATGAGCAGTTCTTC. Its translation: CSVLGQESSYNEQFF. The gene calls are TRBV29-1 and TRBJ2-1; 8 bases are a match to TRBD1. Trimming removed 5 bases from V and 0 bases from J; junction bases left unmatched: 6. The CDR3 extends over 15 amino acids. Germline CDR1 reads SQVTM; CDR2 reads ANQGSEA.

The table lists this clone with a few counts. The rearrangement joins TRBV6-5 to TRBJ1-2; 7 positions agree with TRBD1. The CDR3 covers 15 residues. Trimming cost V 7 bases and J 7 bases; bases outside gene matches: 15. From germline, CDR1 is MNHEY and CDR2 SVGAGI. The chain's CDR3 is CASTFFGAGGGGYTF. CDR3 sequence (DNA): TGTGCCAGCACCTTTTTCGGGGCAGGGGGTGGTGGCTACACCTTC.

The chain links TRBV5-4 to TRBJ1-4; 7 nucleotides align to TRBD1. Germline lookup yields CDR1 SGHNT and CDR2 YYREEE (reference sequence). The ends lost 4 bases at V and 7 bases at J; junction bases unmatched: 10. This CDR3 has 15 amino acids. In nucleotides, the CDR3 is TGTGCCAGCAGCCCCTCTCCGGACAGGATTGAAAAACTGTTTTTT. The encoded protein is CASSPSPDRIEKLFF.

Only one count was recorded for this clone. The gene calls are TRBV9 and TRBJ1-6; unclear D gene. V shed 4 bases and J shed 5 bases, with 13 bases lying between them. CDR3 size: 15 residues. CDR1 is SGDLS, CDR2 YYNGEE, per germline. CDR3 nucleotide sequence: TGTGCCAGCAGCCCAGAGGGTAGGGATAATTCACCCCTCCACTTT. Its translation: CASSPEGRDNSPLHF.

V gene TRBV10-3 combines with J gene TRBJ2-3; tentative D call: TRBD1 (5 bases). The CDR3 loop spans 16 amino acids. V lost 0 bases to trimming and J lost 3 bases, with 13 bases between them. Germline CDR1 ENHRY, CDR2 SYGVKD. CDR3 region: CAISESTGERTDTQYF. Here the CDR3 DNA reads TGTGCCATCAGTGAGTCAACAGGCGAGAGGACAGATACGCAGTATTTT.

This chain joins TRBV11-2 and TRBJ1-2; unclear D gene. CDR3 length: 15 amino acids. CDR1 is SGHAT, CDR2 FQNNGV, per germline. V was cut by 9 bases and J by 1 base, with 18 bases left in between. The CDR3 here is CARYHLSEINYGYTF. The DNA for the CDR3 is TGTGCCAGGTATCACCTTTCAGAAATTAACTATGGCTACACCTTC.

The table lists this clone with a few counts. The V gene is TRBV7-2, the J gene TRBJ2-3; TRBD1 agrees at 9 bases. V was clipped by 4 bases and J by 5 bases; unmatched bases: 7. The CDR3 is made up of 15 amino acids. Germline lookup yields CDR1 SGHTA and CDR2 FQGNSA. CDR3 DNA sequence: TGTGCCAGCAGCTACTCCGGGACAGGGATAGATACGCAGTATTTT. The encoded protein is CASSYSGTGIDTQYF. Drawing the rest from reference TRBV7-2 and TRBJ2-3, the complete variable domain is GAGVSQSPSNKVTEKGKDVELRCDPISGHTALYWYRQSLGQGLEFLIYFQGNSAPDKSGLPSDRFSAERTGGSVSTLTIQRTQQEDSAVYLCASSYSGTGIDTQYFGPGTRLTVL.

The chain couples TRBV10-3 to TRBJ2-7; a possible D gene is TRBD1 (6 bases). Per the germline V gene, CDR1 is ENHRY and CDR2 is SYGVKD. Between the trimmed V and J ends, which lost 7 bases and 6 bases, there was a span of 16 bases. The CDR3 totals 13 residues. In DNA form, the CDR3 reads TGTGCCATCAAGGCACAGGCCAGGGGCGAGCAGTACTTC. Its translation is CAIKAQARGEQYF.

The chain recombines TRBV24-1 with TRBJ2-5; possible D gene TRBD1, 6 bases. CDR3 size: 14 residues. Trimming cost V 2 bases and J 8 bases, with 14 bases left between them. Germline V gene lookup returns CDR1 KGHDR and CDR2 SFDVKD. Written as DNA, the CDR3 is TGTGCCACCAGTGATTCCCCGATTGGGGGCACCCAGTACTTC. Its translation: CATSDSPIGGTQYF.

The chain recombines TRBV19 with TRBJ1-1; D not certain. The CDR3 is 12 residues long. The V gene lost 6 bases and the J gene lost 0 bases, with 5 bases spanning the gap. Germline V gene sequence: CDR1 LNHDA, CDR2 SQIVND (reference sequence). CDR3 in amino acids: CASSTLNTEAFF. CDR3 sequence (DNA): TGTGCCAGTAGCACACTGAACACTGAAGCTTTCTTT.

A few counts support this clone. The V call is TRBV6-5, the J call TRBJ2-3, with 11 bases matching TRBD1. Per the germline V gene, CDR1 is MNHEY and CDR2 is SVGAGI. V dropped 6 bases and J dropped 9; count of bases not matched to a gene: 2. There are 12 residues in the CDR3. This chain's CDR3 is CASRDRGQTQYF. CDR3 nucleotide sequence: TGTGCCAGCAGGGACAGGGGGCAGACGCAGTATTTT.

This chain connects TRBV30 to TRBJ2-7; TRBD2 might be the D (6 bases). Per the germline V gene, CDR1 is GTSNPN and CDR2 is SVGIG (reference sequence). Trimming removed 0 bases from V and 3 bases from J, with 12 bases in between. There are 14 residues in the CDR3. The CDR3 protein is CAWSVGGNGYEQYF. The CDR3 region has the DNA TGTGCCTGGAGTGTCGGGGGTAACGGCTACGAGCAGTACTTC.

CDR3 residues: CASSKDPGTPGYTF. DNA of the CDR3: TGTGCCAGTAGTAAGGACCCCGGGACACCCGGCTACACCTTC. The chain links TRBV19 to TRBJ1-2; perhaps TRBD1 as D (6 bases). The CDR3 covers 14 residues. CDR1 is LNHDA, CDR2 SQIVND, per germline (reference sequence). Between the trimmed V and J ends, which lost 4 bases and 8 bases, there was a span of 17 bases. Drawing the rest from reference TRBV19 and TRBJ1-2, the complete variable domain is DGGITQSPKYLFRKEGQNVTLSCEQNLNHDAMYWYRQDPGQGLRLIYYSQIVNDFQKGDIAEGYSVSREKKESFPLTVTSAQKNPTAFYLCASSKDPGTPGYTFGSGTRLTVV.

In this sample, this clone turned up a few times. The chain links TRBV2 to TRBJ2-2; TRBD1 matches at 8 bases. This CDR3 contains 14 residues. J lost 7 bases, V lost 7 bases, and 8 bases had no gene match. Germline V CDR1 and CDR2: SNHLY, FYNNEI. The chain's CDR3 is CASTLTGVGGELFF. The CDR3, as DNA: TGTGCCAGCACTTTGACAGGGGTGGGCGGGGAGCTGTTTTTT.

The chain recombines TRBV12-3 or TRBV12-4 with TRBJ2-1; maybe TRBD2 (6 bases). The CDR3 has 13 amino acids. The V and J ends lost 8 bases and 0 bases respectively, with 8 bases between them. CDR3 residues: CASRESSYNEQFF. In DNA, the CDR3 is TGTGCCAGCCGGGAGAGCTCCTACAATGAGCAGTTCTTC.